These 24 T cell receptor beta chains originate from one sample sequenced in a study of tumor and adjacent non-tumor tissue in lung cancer. The library came from three nested PCR rounds adapted from ARM-PCR protocols. Each CDR3 protein is one row after TCRdb ran MiXCR on the multiplex PCR reads. Among roughly 70,000 distinct CDR3 sequences listed, roughly 75% were seen once. No cell sorting was done before RNA was extracted from the tissue. More than 3 cm separated this lung sample from the edge of the tumor. Sequencing was performed on distant non-tumor lung tissue. These receptors all stem from a woman in her forties or fifties with non-small cell lung cancer.

This clonotype was observed many times. This sequence joins TRBV20-1 and TRBJ2-7; TRBD2 is a possible D gene (5 bases). The CDR3 spans 14 residues. CDR1 is DFQATT, CDR2 SNEGSKA, per germline (reference sequence). V dropped 0 bases and J dropped 3 bases, with 12 bases sitting between them. CDR3 sequence (DNA): TGCAGTGCTAGAGATCCTGTGGACTTCTACGAGCAGTACTTC. It encodes CSARDPVDFYEQYF.

This clonotype has a single count. The conserved phenylalanine or tryptophan is not found at the CDR3 terminus, so this likely reflects a read error. The chain is built from TRBV4-3 and TRBJ1-6; the D is unclear. The CDR3 spans 14 residues. Germline values: CDR1 LGHNA, CDR2 YSLEER. The CDR3 is CASSPRTGNSPLHL. For the CDR3, the DNA is TGCGCCAGTAGCCCACGGACGGGAAATTCACCCCTCCACTTA.

This clonotype was seen only a few times. This chain uses TRBV11-1 with TRBJ2-7; D remains ambiguous. The CDR3 runs to 14 residues. CDR1 and CDR2 (germline): SGHAT, FQDESV (reference sequence). The ends were cut back, 5 bases at V and 4 bases at J, with 15 bases in the middle. As DNA, the CDR3 is TGTGCCAGCAGCCCCGTATGGTCTGTTTACGAGCAGTACTTC. This sequence encodes CASSPVWSVYEQYF.

A remark on this clonotype: This may be a read error, as it is one base from a much larger clone. The chain employs TRBV10-3 and TRBJ2-7; D not certain. CDR1 is ENHRY, CDR2 SYGVKD, per germline. Trimming took off 6 bases at V and 6 bases at J, with 9 bases between the two ends. The length of the CDR3 is 11 residues. The CDR3, as DNA: TGTGCCATCAGAGAGCAGTTCGAGCAGTACTTC. It is translated as CAIREQFEQYF.

Only a few counts were recorded for this clonotype. This chain connects TRBV28 to TRBJ1-4; maybe TRBD1 (5 bases). Germline CDR1 reads MDHEN; CDR2 reads SYDVKM. This CDR3 is built from 14 residues. The V end lost 4 bases, the J end lost 0 bases, and 6 bases lay between the germline ends. The CDR3 loop is CASSWTTTNEKLFF. As DNA, the CDR3 is TGTGCCAGCAGTTGGACAACAACTAATGAAAAACTGTTTTTT.

Note on this clonotype: A read error may produce the germline difference seen at one junction end. J is TRBJ2-2 and V is TRBV4-2, with 12 bases lining up with TRBD1. The CDR3 length is 17 residues. CDR1 LGHNA and CDR2 YNFKEQ come from the germline V gene. The CDR3 reads CASCQGQGADYTGELFF. CDR3 DNA: TGTGCCAGCTGCCAGGGACAGGGGGCGGATTACACCGGTGAGCTGTTTTTT.

The gene calls are TRBV6-5 and TRBJ1-1; D unclear. Trimming left V 9 bases short and J 5 bases short, with 13 bases between. There are 12 residues in the CDR3. Germline CDR1 MNHEY, CDR2 SVGAGI. The CDR3: CARGYDRTEAFF. The CDR3 bases are TGTGCCAGGGGTTATGACCGGACTGAAGCTTTCTTT.

The genes are TRBV5-4 and TRBJ2-1; 8 bases are shared with TRBD2. The CDR3 runs 16 residues. CDR1 SGHNT and CDR2 YYREEE come from the germline V gene (reference sequence). V was pared by 4 bases and J by 0 bases, with 6 bases of the junction left unmatched. The CDR3, as DNA: TGTGCCAGCAGCCTCAAGCGGGAGAGCTCCTACAATGAGCAGTTCTTC. Translating it yields CASSLKRESSYNEQFF.

As regards this clonotype: The junction shows a germline mismatch at one end, possibly a read error. The chain employs TRBV5-1 and TRBJ2-3; D call uncertain. In germline, CDR1 is SGHRS, CDR2 YFSETQ. The CDR3 consists of 14 residues. CDR3 loop: CASSFGSSSDMQYF. The CDR3 coding sequence is TGCGCCAGCAGCTTTGGGTCGAGCTCCGATATGCAGTATTTT.

The V and J genes are TRBV6-2 or TRBV6-3 and TRBJ1-5; D unresolved. The CDR3 loop spans 13 amino acids. The V gene's germline CDR1 is MNHEY and CDR2 SVGEGT. CDR3 amino acids: CAISLLVNQPQHF. The CDR3 DNA reads as TGTGCTATCAGTTTACTTGTCAATCAGCCCCAGCATTTT.

In regard to this clonotype: At one end the junction does not follow the germline gene, possibly because of a read error. Written as DNA, the CDR3 is TGTGCCAGCAGCCTGGACAGTAAGTATGGTTACACCTTC. This sequence encodes CASSLDSKYGYTF. The V and J genes are TRBV5-4 and TRBJ1-2; tentative D call: TRBD1 (6 bases). Germline V gives CDR1 SGHNT, CDR2 YYREEE (reference sequence). The CDR3 length is 13 residues.

This clonotype has just one count. The junction departs from germline at one end; a sequencing error may be responsible. This chain connects TRBV10-3 to TRBJ2-2; unclear D gene. The CDR3 is made up of 14 amino acids. Germline assignment: CDR1 ENHRY and CDR2 SYGVKD. The CDR3 here is CATSEPMANGELFF. The CDR3 bases are TGTGCCACCAGTGAGCCGATGGCAAACGGGGAGCTGTTTTTT.

By share, this clonotype counts as medium-sized. This chain joins TRBV11-2 and TRBJ2-1, with D possibly being TRBD1 or TRBD2 (5 bases each). CDR3 length: 13 amino acids. The V end was cut by 0 bases, the J end by 10 bases, with 10 bases between. Germline CDR1 SGHAT, CDR2 FQNNGV. CDR3 nucleotide sequence: TGTGCCAGCAGCTTAGAGGGGGTAGGAGAGCAGTTCTTC. This sequence encodes CASSLEGVGEQFF.

This clonotype is a singleton in its sample. The rearrangement joins TRBV20-1 to TRBJ2-1, with D possibly being TRBD1 or TRBD2 (5 bases each). The CDR3 runs 15 residues. Germline V gene data show CDR1 as DFQATT and CDR2 as SNEGSKA (reference sequence). V was pared by 6 bases and J by 8 bases, with 23 bases between. The chain's CDR3 is CSALGTSGFTDEQFF. The CDR3 nucleotides are TGCAGTGCGCTTGGGACCAGCGGATTCACAGATGAGCAGTTCTTC.

This clonotype showed up many times. The chain has TRBV6-1 and TRBJ2-1; no firm D call. Trimming stripped 1 base from V and 6 bases from J, with 7 bases between. Germline assignment: CDR1 MNHNS and CDR2 SASEGT. CDR3 length: 13 amino acids. Here the CDR3 DNA reads TGTGCCAGCAGTGAAGGGAGATTCAATGAGCAGTTCTTC. Residues: CASSEGRFNEQFF.

About this clonotype itself: The junction shows a germline mismatch at one end, possibly a read error. This chain connects TRBV4-1 to TRBJ2-3; either TRBD1 or TRBD2 may fit D (6 bases each). The CDR3 length is 15 residues. Per the germline V gene, CDR1 is MGHRA and CDR2 is YSYEKL. CDR3 sequence: CASSQVVGGTGTHYF. CDR3 sequence (DNA): TGCGCCAGCAGCCAAGTCGTGGGGGGCACAGGTACGCATTATTTT.

This clonotype was recorded many times. The chain recombines TRBV12-3 or TRBV12-4 with TRBJ2-7, with unresolved D. V lost 2 bases, J lost 7 bases, and 15 bases lay in between. The CDR3 runs to 14 residues. Here the CDR3 reads CASSLFRTLWEQYF. CDR3 bases: TGTGCCAGCAGTTTATTCCGAACTCTGTGGGAGCAGTACTTC.

This clonotype was picked up a small number of times. The gene calls are TRBV6-4 and TRBJ2-5; weak D call: TRBD1 (5 bases). Trimming left V 4 bases short and J 7 bases short, with 13 bases between. This CDR3 has 13 amino acids. From germline, CDR1 is MRHNA and CDR2 SNTAGT. The CDR3 DNA reads TGTGCCAGCAGTGCGAAGACAGTGGGGACCCAGTACTTC. Encoded protein: CASSAKTVGTQYF.

Worth noting for this clonotype: A read error is possible here, since a much larger clone lies one base away. The genes are TRBV4-1 and TRBJ2-7; D could derive from TRBD1 or TRBD2 (5 bases each). CDR3 length: 15 amino acids. CDR1 and CDR2 (germline): MGHRA, YSYEKL. The CDR3 spells CASGQDERGAYEQYF. CDR3 nucleotide sequence: TGCGCCAGCGGCCAAGATGAAAGGGGAGCCTACGAGCAGTACTTC.

This clonotype was observed at least ten times. This rearrangement joins TRBV6-6 to TRBJ1-2; 10 bases align to TRBD1. Germline lookup yields CDR1 MNHNY and CDR2 SVGAGI (reference sequence). CDR3 size: 14 residues. V lost 8 bases, J lost 8 bases, and 11 bases stayed unmatched. The CDR3 DNA follows: TGTGCCAGCGATCGGGACAGGGGAGCGAGGGGCTACACCTTC. As protein: CASDRDRGARGYTF.

Notes on this clonotype: One end of the junction is discordant with germline, which a read error may explain. The chain combines TRBV4-1 with TRBJ1-1, with TRBD1 as a possible D gene (6 bases). Germline values: CDR1 MGHRA, CDR2 YSYEKL. The CDR3 consists of 16 residues. The CDR3 region has the DNA TGCGTCAGCAGCCTAGATCGTTACAGGGCGAACACTGAAGCTCTCTTT. It encodes CVSSLDRYRANTEALF.

As to this clonotype: One base away lies a much larger clone, so this may be a sequencing read error. The conserved closing phenylalanine or tryptophan is absent in this CDR3, likely reflecting a read error. This chain connects TRBV6-5 to TRBJ2-5; 8 bases align to TRBD2. The junction had 4 bases not matched to a gene; V was cut back by 0 bases and J by 1 base. From germline, CDR1 is MNHEY and CDR2 SVGAGI. The CDR3 is made up of 16 amino acids. The CDR3 DNA is TGTGCCAGCAGTTACTCCCTAGCGGGCTTCCAAGAGACCCAGTACCTC. Translating gives CASSYSLAGFQETQYL.

This sequence joins TRBV7-9 and TRBJ2-7; 8 bases line up with TRBD2. After removal of 7 bases from V and 4 bases from J, the junction contained 12 bases not matched to a gene. The V gene's germline CDR1 is SEHNR and CDR2 FQNEAQ (reference sequence). This CDR3 contains 15 residues. This chain's CDR3 is CASNGSRVAGYEQYF. CDR3 DNA: TGTGCCAGCAACGGTAGCCGGGTAGCGGGATACGAGCAGTACTTC.

Details on this clonotype: A read error is possible here, since a much larger clone lies one base away. The chain uses TRBV28 and TRBJ1-2; a weak D match, TRBD1 (6 bases). There are 15 residues in the CDR3. CDR1 is MDHEN and CDR2 is SYDVKM in the germline V gene. Trimming cost V 6 bases and J 7 bases, with 21 bases left between them. CDR3 loop: CASSHTGGQGFGYTF. The CDR3 DNA follows: TGTGCCAGCAGCCACACCGGGGGGCAGGGCTTTGGCTACACCTTC.